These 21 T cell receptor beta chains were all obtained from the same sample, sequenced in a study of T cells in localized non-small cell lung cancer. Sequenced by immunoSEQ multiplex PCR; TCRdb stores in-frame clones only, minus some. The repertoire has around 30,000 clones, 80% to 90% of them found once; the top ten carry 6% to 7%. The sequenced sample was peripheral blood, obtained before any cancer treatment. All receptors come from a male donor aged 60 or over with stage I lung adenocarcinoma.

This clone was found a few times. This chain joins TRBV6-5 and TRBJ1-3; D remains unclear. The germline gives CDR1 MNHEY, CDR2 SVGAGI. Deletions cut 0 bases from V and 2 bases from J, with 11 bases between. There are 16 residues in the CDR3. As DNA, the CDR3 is TGTGCCAGCAGTTACTCGAACGCCCGGGCTGGAAACACCATATATTTT. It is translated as CASSYSNARAGNTIYF.

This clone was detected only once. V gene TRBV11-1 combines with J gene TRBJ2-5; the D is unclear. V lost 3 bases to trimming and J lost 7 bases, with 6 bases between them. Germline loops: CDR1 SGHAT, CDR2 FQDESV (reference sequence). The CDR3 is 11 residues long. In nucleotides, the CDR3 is TGTGCCAGCAGCTTCCTTTGGACCCAGTACTTC. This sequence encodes CASSFLWTQYF.

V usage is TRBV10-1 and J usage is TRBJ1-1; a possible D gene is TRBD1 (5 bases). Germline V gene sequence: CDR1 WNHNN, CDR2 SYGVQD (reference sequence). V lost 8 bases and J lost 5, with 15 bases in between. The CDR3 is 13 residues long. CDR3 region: CASSLGRETEAFF. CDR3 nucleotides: TGCGCCAGCTCTTTGGGACGGGAGACTGAAGCTTTCTTT.

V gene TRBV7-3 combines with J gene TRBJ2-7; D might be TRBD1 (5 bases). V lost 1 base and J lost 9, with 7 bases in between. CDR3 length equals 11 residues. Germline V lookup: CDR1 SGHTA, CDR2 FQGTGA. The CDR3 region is CASSLKDTQYF. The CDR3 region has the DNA TGTGCCAGCAGCTTAAAGGACACGCAGTACTTC.

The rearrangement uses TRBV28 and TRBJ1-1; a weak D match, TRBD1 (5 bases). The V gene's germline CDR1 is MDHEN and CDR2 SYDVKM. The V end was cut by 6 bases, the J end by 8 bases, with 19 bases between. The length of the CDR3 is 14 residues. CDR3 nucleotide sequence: TGTGCCAGCAGATCTGGCAGGGCTCCCTGGGAAGCTTTCTTT. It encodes CASRSGRAPWEAFF.

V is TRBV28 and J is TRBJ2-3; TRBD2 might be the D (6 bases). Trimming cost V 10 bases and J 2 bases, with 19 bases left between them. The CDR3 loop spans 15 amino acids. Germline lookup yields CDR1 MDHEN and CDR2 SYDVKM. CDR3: CATSFTAGTTDTQYF. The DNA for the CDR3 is TGTGCCACCTCTTTCACCGCGGGGACCACAGATACGCAGTATTTT.

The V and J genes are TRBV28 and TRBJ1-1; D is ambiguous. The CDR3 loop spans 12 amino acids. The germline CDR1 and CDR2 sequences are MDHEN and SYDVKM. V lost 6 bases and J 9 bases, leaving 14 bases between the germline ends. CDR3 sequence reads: CASSLEGLKAFF. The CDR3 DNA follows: TGTGCCAGCAGCCTGGAGGGCCTAAAAGCTTTCTTT.

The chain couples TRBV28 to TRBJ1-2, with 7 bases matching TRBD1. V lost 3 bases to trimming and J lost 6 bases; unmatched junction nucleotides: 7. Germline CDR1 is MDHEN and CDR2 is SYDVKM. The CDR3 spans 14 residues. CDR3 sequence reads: CASSFMEGADGYTF. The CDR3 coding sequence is TGTGCCAGCAGTTTCATGGAGGGGGCCGATGGCTACACCTTC.

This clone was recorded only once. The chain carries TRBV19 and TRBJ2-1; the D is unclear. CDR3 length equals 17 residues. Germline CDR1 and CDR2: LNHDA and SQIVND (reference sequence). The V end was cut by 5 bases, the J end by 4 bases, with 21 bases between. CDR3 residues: CASSPGSLPKLYNEQFF. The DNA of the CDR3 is TGTGCCAGTAGTCCCGGGTCTCTACCCAAGTTATACAATGAGCAGTTCTTC.

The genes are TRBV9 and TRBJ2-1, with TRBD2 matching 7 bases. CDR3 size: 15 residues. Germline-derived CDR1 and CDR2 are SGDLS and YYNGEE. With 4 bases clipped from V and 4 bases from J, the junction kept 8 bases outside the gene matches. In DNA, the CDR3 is TGTGCCAGCAGCCGACTACGCGGGGGTTACAATGAGCAGTTCTTC. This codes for CASSRLRGGYNEQFF.

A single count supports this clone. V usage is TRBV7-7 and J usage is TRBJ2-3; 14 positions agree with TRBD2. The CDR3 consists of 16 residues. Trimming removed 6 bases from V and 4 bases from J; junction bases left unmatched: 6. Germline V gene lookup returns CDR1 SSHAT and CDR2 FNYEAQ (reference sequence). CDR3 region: CASSPGLAGGADTQYF. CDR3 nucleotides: TGTGCCAGCAGTCCCGGACTAGCGGGGGGTGCAGATACGCAGTATTTT.

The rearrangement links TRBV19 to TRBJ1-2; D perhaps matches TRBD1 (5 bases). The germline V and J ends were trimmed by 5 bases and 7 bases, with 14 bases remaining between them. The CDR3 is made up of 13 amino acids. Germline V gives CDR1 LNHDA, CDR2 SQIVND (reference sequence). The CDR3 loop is CASSLQGRSGYTF. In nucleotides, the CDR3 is TGTGCCAGTAGTCTTCAGGGCAGGAGTGGCTACACCTTC.

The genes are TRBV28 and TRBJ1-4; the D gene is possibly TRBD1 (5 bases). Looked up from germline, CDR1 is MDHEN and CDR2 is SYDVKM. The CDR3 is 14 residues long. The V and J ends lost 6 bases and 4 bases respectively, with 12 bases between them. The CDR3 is CASSPADSNEKLFF. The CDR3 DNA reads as TGTGCCAGCAGCCCCGCTGACAGTAATGAAAAACTGTTTTTT.

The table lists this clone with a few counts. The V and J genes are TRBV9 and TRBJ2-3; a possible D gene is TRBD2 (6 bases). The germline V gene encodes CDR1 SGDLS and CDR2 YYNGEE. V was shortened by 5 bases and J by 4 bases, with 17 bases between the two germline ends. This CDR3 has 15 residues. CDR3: CASSQEGRGADTQYF. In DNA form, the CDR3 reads TGTGCCAGCAGTCAGGAGGGTCGGGGCGCAGATACGCAGTATTTT.

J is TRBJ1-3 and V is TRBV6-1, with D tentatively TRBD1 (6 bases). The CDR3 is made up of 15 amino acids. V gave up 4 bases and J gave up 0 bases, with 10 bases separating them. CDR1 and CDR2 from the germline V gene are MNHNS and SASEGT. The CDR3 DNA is TGTGCCAGCAGTGCAGACAGGAGCTCTGGAAACACCATATATTTT. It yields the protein CASSADRSSGNTIYF.

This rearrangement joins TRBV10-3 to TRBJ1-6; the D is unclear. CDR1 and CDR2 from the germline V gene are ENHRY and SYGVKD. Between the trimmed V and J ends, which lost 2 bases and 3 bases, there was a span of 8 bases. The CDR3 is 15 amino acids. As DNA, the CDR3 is TGTGCCATCAGTGAGCAGGCAGTCTATAATTCACCCCTCCACTTT. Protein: CAISEQAVYNSPLHF.

CDR3 sequence reads: CSVGTSGNTGELFF. Written as DNA, the CDR3 is TGCAGCGTTGGGACTAGCGGGAACACCGGGGAGCTGTTTTTT. The rearrangement uses TRBV29-1 and TRBJ2-2; 10 positions agree with TRBD2. The CDR3 length is 14 residues. With 4 bases clipped from V and 1 base from J, the junction kept 0 bases outside the gene matches. Germline CDR1 SQVTM, CDR2 ANQGSEA.

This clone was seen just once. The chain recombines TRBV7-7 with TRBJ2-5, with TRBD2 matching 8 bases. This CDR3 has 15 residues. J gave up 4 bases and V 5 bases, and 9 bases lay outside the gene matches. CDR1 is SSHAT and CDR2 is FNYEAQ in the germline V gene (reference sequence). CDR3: CASSQTGGPGETQYF. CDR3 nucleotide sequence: TGTGCCAGCAGCCAGACGGGGGGGCCGGGAGAGACCCAGTACTTC.

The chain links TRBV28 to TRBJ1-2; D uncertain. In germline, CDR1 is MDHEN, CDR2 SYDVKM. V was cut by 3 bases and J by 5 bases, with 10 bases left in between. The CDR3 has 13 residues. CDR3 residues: CASSFGWEYGYTF. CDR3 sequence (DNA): TGTGCCAGCAGTTTCGGGTGGGAGTATGGCTACACCTTC.

CDR3 coding DNA: TGCGCCAGCAGTGGGGGGACAGGGCCCAACGAGCAGTACTTC. Its translation: CASSGGTGPNEQYF. V is TRBV10-1 and J is TRBJ2-7; 9 nucleotides align to TRBD1. The CDR3 has 14 amino acids. V trimming: 4 bases; J trimming: 5 bases; junction bases outside the gene matches: 6. Germline V gene sequence: CDR1 WNHNN, CDR2 SYGVQD (reference sequence).

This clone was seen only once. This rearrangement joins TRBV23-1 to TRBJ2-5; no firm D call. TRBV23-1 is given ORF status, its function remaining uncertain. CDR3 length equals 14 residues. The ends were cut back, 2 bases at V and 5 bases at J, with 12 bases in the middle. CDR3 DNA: TGCGCCAGCAGTCAAGTGGGGTTACAGGAGACCCAGTACTTC. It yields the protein CASSQVGLQETQYF.